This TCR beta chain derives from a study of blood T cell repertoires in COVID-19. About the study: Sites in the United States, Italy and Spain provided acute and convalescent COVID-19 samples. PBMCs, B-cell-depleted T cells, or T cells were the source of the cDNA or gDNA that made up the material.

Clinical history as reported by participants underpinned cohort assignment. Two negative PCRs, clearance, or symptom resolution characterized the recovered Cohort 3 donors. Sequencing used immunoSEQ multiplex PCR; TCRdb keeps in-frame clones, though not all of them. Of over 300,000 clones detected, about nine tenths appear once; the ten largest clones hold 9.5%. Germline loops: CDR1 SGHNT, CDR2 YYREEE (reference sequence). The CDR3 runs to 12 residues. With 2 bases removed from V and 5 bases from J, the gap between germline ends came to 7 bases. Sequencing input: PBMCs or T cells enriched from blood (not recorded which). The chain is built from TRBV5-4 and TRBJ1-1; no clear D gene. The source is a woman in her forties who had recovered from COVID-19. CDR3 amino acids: CASSLSETEAFF. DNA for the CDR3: TGTGCCAGCAGCTTAAGTGAGACTGAAGCTTTCTTT.